These 18 T cell receptor beta chains share one sample of origin, sequenced in a study of blood T cell repertoires in COVID-19. The data were produced by immunoSEQ multiplex PCR, yet TCRdb's version contains in-frame clones alone and is incomplete. The sample lists roughly 49,000 clones, approximately 88% occurring once. Sequenced sample: peripheral blood. The receptors shown here come from a man aged 50-59 years with active COVID-19.

Concerning this clone itself: Relative to the germline gene, one junction end is altered; a read error may explain this. The chain links TRBV15 to TRBJ2-1; weak D call: TRBD1 (6 bases). Germline-derived CDR1 and CDR2 are LNHNV and YYDKDF (reference sequence). CDR3 size: 12 residues. The DNA for the CDR3 is TGTGCCACCAGCAGTGGGCCTGGGGGCAAGCTCTTC. Translating it yields CATSSGPGGKLF.

The rearrangement links TRBV29-1 to TRBJ2-7; D may be TRBD1 (5 bases). CDR3 length equals 12 residues. V shed 4 bases and J shed 7 bases, with 14 bases lying between them. In germline, CDR1 is SQVTM, CDR2 ANQGSEA. The CDR3 DNA reads TGCAGCGTTGTCGGCAGGGATAGGGAGCAGTACTTC. As protein: CSVVGRDREQYF.

The V call is TRBV7-9, the J call TRBJ1-2, with 7 bases that match TRBD1. Germline V gene sequence: CDR1 SEHNR, CDR2 FQNEAQ (reference sequence). The CDR3 consists of 18 residues. V shed 1 base, J shed 0 bases, and the junction held 11 bases outside the gene matches. DNA of the CDR3: TGTGCCAGCAGCTTAGGGGGAGCCGGGACAGTCACTAACTATGGCTACACCTTC. Amino acid sequence: CASSLGGAGTVTNYGYTF.

The rearrangement uses TRBV6-5 and TRBJ2-4; a weak D match, TRBD1 (6 bases). Per germline, CDR1 MNHEY and CDR2 SVGAGI. This CDR3 comprises 11 residues. Trimming removed 7 bases from V and 5 bases from J, with 6 bases in between. The DNA of the CDR3 is TGTGCCAGCACAGGGGAAAACATTCAGTACTTC. Protein sequence: CASTGENIQYF.

The chain joins TRBV5-8 to TRBJ2-1; TRBD2 matches 8 bases. CDR3 size: 15 residues. CDR1 SGHTS and CDR2 YDEGEE come from the germline V gene. Trimming took 0 bases from V and 3 from J; bases not matched to a gene: 2. CDR3 coding DNA: TGTGCCAGCAGCTTGGGGACTAGCTTCTACAATGAGCAGTTCTTC. Its translation: CASSLGTSFYNEQFF.

This sequence joins TRBV9 and TRBJ1-1; 8 positions agree with TRBD1. CDR1 is SGDLS and CDR2 is YYNGEE in the germline V gene. The V and J ends lost 1 base and 5 bases, in that order; junction bases with no gene match: 1. The CDR3 runs to 13 residues. The DNA for the CDR3 is TGTGCCAGCAGCGTACAGGGGGCGACTGAAGCTTTCTTT. This codes for CASSVQGATEAFF.

The rearrangement joins TRBV27 to TRBJ2-3, with a tentative D call TRBD2 (6 bases). The CDR3 is made up of 15 amino acids. V was shortened by 2 bases and J by 7 bases, with 16 bases between the two germline ends. CDR1 and CDR2 from the germline V gene are MNHEY and SMNVEV (reference sequence). The CDR3 here is CASSLAGSAGYTQYF. For the CDR3, the DNA is TGTGCCAGCAGTTTAGCGGGGTCAGCCGGATATACGCAGTATTTT.

This clone occurred once. The chain carries TRBV27 and TRBJ2-1; no clear D. Germline loops: CDR1 MNHEY, CDR2 SMNVEV (reference sequence). The V end lost 5 bases, the J end lost 0 bases, and 11 bases lay between the germline ends. This CDR3 has 15 residues. Here the CDR3 DNA reads TGTGCCAGCAGTCAGAGACTTGGCTCCTACAATGAGCAGTTCTTC. Amino acids: CASSQRLGSYNEQFF.

This CDR3 reads CASSPEALNYGYTF. DNA of the CDR3: TGCGCCAGCAGCCCAGAGGCCTTAAACTATGGCTACACCTTC. V usage is TRBV4-1 and J usage is TRBJ1-2; D is unresolved. The CDR3 extends over 14 amino acids. In germline, CDR1 is MGHRA, CDR2 YSYEKL. V lost 4 bases, J lost 2 bases, and 11 bases lay in between.

This rearrangement joins TRBV4-2 to TRBJ2-7, with 7 bases aligning to TRBD2. Germline CDR1 reads LGHNA; CDR2 reads YNFKEQ. CDR3 length: 17 amino acids. V shed 0 bases, J shed 2 bases, and the junction held 10 bases outside the gene matches. CDR3 nucleotides: TGTGCCAGCAGCCAAGAGGTTGTAGGGACTAAACCCTACGAGCAGTACTTC. Translated: CASSQEVVGTKPYEQYF.

The V and J genes are TRBV5-6 and TRBJ2-7, with 10 bases lining up with TRBD1. In germline, CDR1 is SGHDT, CDR2 YYEEEE. V shed 3 bases, J shed 2 bases, and the junction held 8 bases outside the gene matches. The CDR3 consists of 16 residues. The CDR3 DNA follows: TGTGCCAGCAGCTCTTCTGACAGGGGGCCGGCCTACGAGCAGTACTTC. This sequence encodes CASSSSDRGPAYEQYF.

This chain links TRBV4-1 with TRBJ2-3; D is unclear. The CDR3 covers 12 residues. V was clipped by 0 bases and J by 6 bases, with 4 bases between them. Germline CDR1 MGHRA, CDR2 YSYEKL. This CDR3 is CASSQERDTQYF. In DNA, the CDR3 is TGCGCCAGCAGCCAAGAACGGGATACGCAGTATTTT.

The chain combines TRBV6-5 with TRBJ2-5, with 7 bases fitting TRBD2. The J segment lost 5 bases and the V segment lost 6 bases, leaving 9 bases of the junction unmatched. This CDR3 is 14 amino acids long. From germline, CDR1 is MNHEY and CDR2 SVGAGI. The CDR3 protein is CASRSRGGRETQYF. The CDR3 DNA is TGTGCCAGCAGGAGCCGGGGAGGGCGGGAGACCCAGTACTTC.

This clone has just a few counts. The CDR3 loop is CASSPDSPTYEQYF. Here the CDR3 DNA reads TGTGCCAGCTCACCGGACAGCCCCACCTACGAGCAGTACTTC. The chain has TRBV18 and TRBJ2-7, with D perhaps TRBD1 (6 bases). Trimming took 3 bases from V and 2 from J, leaving 11 bases between them. There are 14 residues in the CDR3. Per germline, CDR1 KGHSH and CDR2 LQKENI.

The rearrangement uses TRBV19 and TRBJ1-6, with a tentative D call TRBD1 (5 bases). Germline V gene lookup returns CDR1 LNHDA and CDR2 SQIVND (reference sequence). The length of the CDR3 is 15 residues. The V gene lost 0 bases and the J gene lost 10 bases, with 13 bases spanning the gap. The CDR3 nucleotides are TGTGCCAGTAGTATAGAGAGACAGCTCGGATCACCCCTCCACTTT. Translated, it gives CASSIERQLGSPLHF.

This clone was counted a few times. The CDR3 sequence is CSVVLGGHGGADTQYF. As DNA, the CDR3 is TGCAGCGTTGTGTTAGGGGGACATGGGGGCGCAGATACGCAGTATTTT. The V gene is TRBV29-1, the J gene TRBJ2-3; D possibly corresponds to TRBD1 (6 bases). The CDR3 is made up of 16 amino acids. Germline CDR1 reads SQVTM; CDR2 reads ANQGSEA. The germline V and J ends were trimmed by 4 bases and 4 bases, with 21 bases remaining between them.

DNA for the CDR3: TGTGCCAGCAGCCCACGGACTGTTGTCGGCACAGATACGCAGTATTTT. Translated: CASSPRTVVGTDTQYF. The chain links TRBV6-2 or TRBV6-3 to TRBJ2-3; the D gene is possibly TRBD2 (5 bases). Germline V CDR1 and CDR2: MNHEY, SVGEGT. Trimming stripped 6 bases from V and 1 base from J, with 17 bases between. The CDR3 length is 16 residues.

The genes are TRBV6-5 and TRBJ1-5, with D possibly TRBD1 on 5 matching bases. The V gene lost 4 bases and the J gene lost 5 bases, with 9 bases spanning the gap. This CDR3 contains 13 residues. Germline V gives CDR1 MNHEY, CDR2 SVGAGI. The DNA for the CDR3 is TGTGCCAGCAGTTCTACAGGAGATCAGCCCCAGCATTTT. This sequence encodes CASSSTGDQPQHF.